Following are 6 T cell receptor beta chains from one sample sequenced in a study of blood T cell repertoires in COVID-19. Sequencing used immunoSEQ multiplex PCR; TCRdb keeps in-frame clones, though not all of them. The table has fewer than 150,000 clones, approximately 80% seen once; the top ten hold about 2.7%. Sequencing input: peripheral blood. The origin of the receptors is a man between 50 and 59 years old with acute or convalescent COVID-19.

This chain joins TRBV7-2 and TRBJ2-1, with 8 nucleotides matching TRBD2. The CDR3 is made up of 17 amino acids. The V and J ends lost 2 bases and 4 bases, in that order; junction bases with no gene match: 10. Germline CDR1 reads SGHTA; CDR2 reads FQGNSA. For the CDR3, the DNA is TGTGCCAGCAGCTTAACGGGACTAGTTTCCTATTACAATGAGCAGTTCTTC. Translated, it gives CASSLTGLVSYYNEQFF.

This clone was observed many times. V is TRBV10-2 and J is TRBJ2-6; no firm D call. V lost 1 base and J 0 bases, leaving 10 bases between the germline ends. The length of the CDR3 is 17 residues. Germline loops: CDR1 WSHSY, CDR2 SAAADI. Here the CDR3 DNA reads TGCGCCAGCAGTGAGTGGGCAGTCAGCTCTGGGGCCAACGTCCTGACTTTC. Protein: CASSEWAVSSGANVLTF.

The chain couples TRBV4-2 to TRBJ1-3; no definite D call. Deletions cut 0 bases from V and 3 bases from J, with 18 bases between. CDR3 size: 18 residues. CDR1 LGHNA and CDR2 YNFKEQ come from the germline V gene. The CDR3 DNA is TGTGCCAGCAGCCAAGACCCCCCTTCGTCAGGAGGTGGAAACACCATATATTTT. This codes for CASSQDPPSSGGGNTIYF.

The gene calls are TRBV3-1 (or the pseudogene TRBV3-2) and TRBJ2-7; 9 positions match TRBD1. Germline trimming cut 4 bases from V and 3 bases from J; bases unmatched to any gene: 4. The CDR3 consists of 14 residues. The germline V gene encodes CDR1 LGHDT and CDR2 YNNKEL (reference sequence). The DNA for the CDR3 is TGTGCCAGCAGCCTTACAGGGGGCGGCTACGAGCAGTACTTC. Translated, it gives CASSLTGGGYEQYF.

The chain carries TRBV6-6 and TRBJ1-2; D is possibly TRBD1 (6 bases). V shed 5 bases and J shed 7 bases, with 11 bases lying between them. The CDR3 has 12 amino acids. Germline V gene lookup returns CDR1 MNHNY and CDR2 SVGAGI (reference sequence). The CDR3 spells CASSQGQRGYTF. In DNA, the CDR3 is TGTGCCAGCAGTCAGGGGCAGCGTGGCTACACCTTC.

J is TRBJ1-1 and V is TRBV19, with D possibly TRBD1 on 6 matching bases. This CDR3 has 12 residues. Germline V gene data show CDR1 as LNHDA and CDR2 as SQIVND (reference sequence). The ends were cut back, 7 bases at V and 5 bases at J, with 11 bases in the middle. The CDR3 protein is CASMRGRTEAFF. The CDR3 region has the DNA TGTGCCAGTATGCGGGGGCGGACTGAAGCTTTCTTT.